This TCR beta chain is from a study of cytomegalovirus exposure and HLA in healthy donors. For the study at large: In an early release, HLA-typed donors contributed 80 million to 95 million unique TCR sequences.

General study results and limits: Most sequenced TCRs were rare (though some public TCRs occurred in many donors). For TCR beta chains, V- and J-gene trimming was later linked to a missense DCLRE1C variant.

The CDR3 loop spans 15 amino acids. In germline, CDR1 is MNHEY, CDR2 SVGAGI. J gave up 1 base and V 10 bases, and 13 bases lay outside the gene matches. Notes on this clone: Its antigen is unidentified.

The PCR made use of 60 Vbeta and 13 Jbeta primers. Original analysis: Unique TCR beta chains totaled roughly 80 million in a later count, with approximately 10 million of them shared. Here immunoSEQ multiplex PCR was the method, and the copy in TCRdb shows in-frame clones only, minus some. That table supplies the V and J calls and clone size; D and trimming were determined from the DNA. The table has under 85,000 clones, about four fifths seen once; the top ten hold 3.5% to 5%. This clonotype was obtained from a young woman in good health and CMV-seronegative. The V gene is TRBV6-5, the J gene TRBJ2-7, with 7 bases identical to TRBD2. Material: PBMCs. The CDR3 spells CATQSRQGGSYEQYF. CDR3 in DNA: TGTGCCACCCAATCGCGGCAGGGAGGGTCCTACGAGCAGTACTTC.